This record concerns one TCR beta chain sequence. One entry per CDR3 protein results from TCRdb running MiXCR on the RACE reads. The sample holds approximately 46,000 distinct CDR3 sequences, 9.5% to 10% seen once. The sample comes from a study of human T cells and chemical hapten exposure. The CDR3 contains 16 residues. V shed 4 bases, J shed 0 bases, and the junction held 7 bases outside the gene matches. Germline CDR1 and CDR2: LGHNA and YNFKEQ. The time point was: patch test 2, 6 weeks after DPC sensitization. Treatment specified: therapeutic diphenylcyclopropenone sensitization with weekly scalp DPC. The authors' total RNA extraction used unfractionated whole blood.

Sequenced material: whole blood, taken in connection with sensitization to the hapten diphenylcyclopropenone (DPC). The chain joins TRBV4-2 to TRBJ2-3; 7 bases are shared with TRBD2. The sequence was collected from a woman in her twenties or thirties with alopecia areata. Some clones in this sample may be carry-over from other donors' samples. CDR3 in amino acids: CASSPQLATSTDTQYF. The CDR3 DNA sequence: TGTGCCAGCAGCCCCCAACTAGCGACGAGCACAGATACGCAGTATTTT.